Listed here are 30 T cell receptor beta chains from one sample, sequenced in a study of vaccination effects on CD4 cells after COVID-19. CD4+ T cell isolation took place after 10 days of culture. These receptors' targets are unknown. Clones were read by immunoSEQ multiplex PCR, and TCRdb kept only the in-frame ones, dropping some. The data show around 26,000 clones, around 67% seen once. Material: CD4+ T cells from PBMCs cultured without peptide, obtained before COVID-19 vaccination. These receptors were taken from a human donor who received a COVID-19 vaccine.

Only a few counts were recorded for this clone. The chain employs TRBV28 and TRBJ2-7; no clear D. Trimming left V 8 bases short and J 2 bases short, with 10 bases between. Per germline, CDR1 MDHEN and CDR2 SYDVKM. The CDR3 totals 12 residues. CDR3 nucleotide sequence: TGTGCCAGCCTATCATTCGCCTACGAGCAGTACTTC. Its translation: CASLSFAYEQYF.

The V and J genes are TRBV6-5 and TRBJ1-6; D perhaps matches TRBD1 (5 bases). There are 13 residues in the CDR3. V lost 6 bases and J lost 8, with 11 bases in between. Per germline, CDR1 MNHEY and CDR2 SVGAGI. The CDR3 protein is CASRRRGDSPLHF. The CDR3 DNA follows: TGTGCCAGCAGGCGAAGGGGTGATTCACCCCTCCACTTT.

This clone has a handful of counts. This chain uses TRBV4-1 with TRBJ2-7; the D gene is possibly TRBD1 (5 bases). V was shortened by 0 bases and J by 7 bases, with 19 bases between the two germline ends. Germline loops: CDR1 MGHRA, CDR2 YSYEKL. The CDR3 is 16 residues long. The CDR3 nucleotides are TGCGCCAGCAGCCAAGATTACCCCAGGGCCCTAGGGGAGCAGTACTTC. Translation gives CASSQDYPRALGEQYF.

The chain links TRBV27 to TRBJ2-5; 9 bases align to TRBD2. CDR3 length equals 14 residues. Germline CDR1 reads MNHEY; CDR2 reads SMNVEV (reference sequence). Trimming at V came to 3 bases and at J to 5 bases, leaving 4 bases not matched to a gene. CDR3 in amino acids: CASSFSGSSETQYF. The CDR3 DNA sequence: TGTGCCAGCAGTTTTAGCGGGAGCAGCGAGACCCAGTACTTC.

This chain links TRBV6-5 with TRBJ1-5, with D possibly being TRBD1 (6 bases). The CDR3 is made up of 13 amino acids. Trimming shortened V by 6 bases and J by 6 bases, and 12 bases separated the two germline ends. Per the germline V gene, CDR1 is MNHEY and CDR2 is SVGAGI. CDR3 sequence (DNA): TGTGCCAGCAGCACCGAGGGGGGTCAGCCCCAGCATTTT. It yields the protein CASSTEGGQPQHF.

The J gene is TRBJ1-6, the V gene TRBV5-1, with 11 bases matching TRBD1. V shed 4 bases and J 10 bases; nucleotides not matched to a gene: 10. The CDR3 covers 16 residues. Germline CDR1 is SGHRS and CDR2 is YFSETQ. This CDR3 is CASSLAGQGAKSPLHF. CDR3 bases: TGCGCCAGCAGCCTGGCTGGACAGGGGGCAAAATCACCCCTCCACTTT.

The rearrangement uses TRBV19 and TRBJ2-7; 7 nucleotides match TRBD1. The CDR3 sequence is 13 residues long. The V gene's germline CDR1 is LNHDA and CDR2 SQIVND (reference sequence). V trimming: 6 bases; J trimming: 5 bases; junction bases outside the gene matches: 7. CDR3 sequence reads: CASSRDRVDEQYF. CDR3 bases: TGTGCCAGTAGCCGGGACAGAGTGGACGAGCAGTACTTC.

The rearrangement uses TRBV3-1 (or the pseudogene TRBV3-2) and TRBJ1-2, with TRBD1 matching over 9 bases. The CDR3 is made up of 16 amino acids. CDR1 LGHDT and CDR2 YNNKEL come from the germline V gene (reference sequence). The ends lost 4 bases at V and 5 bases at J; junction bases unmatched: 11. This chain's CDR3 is CASSRGQGIPLYGYTF. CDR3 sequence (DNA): TGTGCCAGCAGCCGGGGACAGGGAATTCCACTTTATGGCTACACCTTC.

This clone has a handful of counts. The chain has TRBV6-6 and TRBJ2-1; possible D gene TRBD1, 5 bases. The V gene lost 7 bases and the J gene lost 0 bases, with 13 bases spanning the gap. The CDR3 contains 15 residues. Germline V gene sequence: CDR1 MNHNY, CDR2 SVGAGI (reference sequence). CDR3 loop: CASTPRQSSYNEQFF. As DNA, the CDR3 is TGTGCCAGCACCCCAAGACAGAGCTCCTACAATGAGCAGTTCTTC.

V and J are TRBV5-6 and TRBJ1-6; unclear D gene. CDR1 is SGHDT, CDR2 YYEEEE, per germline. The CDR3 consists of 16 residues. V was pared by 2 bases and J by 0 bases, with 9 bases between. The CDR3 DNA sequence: TGTGCCAGCAGCTTCCCCGCAGGCTCCTATAATTCACCCCTCCACTTT. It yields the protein CASSFPAGSYNSPLHF. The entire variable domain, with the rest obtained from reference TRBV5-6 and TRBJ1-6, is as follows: DAGVTQSPTHLIKTRGQQVTLRCSPKSGHDTVSWYQQALGQGPQFIFQYYEEEERQRGNFPDRFSGHQFPNYSSELNVNALLLGDSALYLCASSFPAGSYNSPLHFGNGTRLTVT.

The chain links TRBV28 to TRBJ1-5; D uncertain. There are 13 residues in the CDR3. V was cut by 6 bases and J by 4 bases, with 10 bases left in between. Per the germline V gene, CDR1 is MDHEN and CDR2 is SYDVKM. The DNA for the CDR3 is TGTGCCAGCAGCCCCAACCTGAATCAGCCCCAGCATTTT. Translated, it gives CASSPNLNQPQHF.

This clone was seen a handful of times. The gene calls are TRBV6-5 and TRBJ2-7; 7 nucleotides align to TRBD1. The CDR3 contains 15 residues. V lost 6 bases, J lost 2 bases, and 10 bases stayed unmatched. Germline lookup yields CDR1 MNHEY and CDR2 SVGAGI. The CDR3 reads CASSLTGATPYEQYF. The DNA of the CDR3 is TGTGCCAGCAGCCTAACAGGGGCGACGCCCTACGAGCAGTACTTC.

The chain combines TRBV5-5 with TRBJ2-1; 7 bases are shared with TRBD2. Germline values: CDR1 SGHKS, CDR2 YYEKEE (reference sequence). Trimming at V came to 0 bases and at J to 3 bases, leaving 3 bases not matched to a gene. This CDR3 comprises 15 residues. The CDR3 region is CASSLEAGSYNEQFF. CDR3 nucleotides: TGTGCCAGCAGCTTGGAAGCGGGGAGCTACAATGAGCAGTTCTTC.

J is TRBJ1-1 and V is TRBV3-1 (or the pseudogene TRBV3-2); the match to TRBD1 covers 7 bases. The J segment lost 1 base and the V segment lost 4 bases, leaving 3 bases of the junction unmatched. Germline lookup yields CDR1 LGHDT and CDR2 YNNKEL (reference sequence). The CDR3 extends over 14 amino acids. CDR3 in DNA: TGTGCCAGCAGCCCCCACAGGGGGAACACTGAAGCTTTCTTT. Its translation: CASSPHRGNTEAFF.

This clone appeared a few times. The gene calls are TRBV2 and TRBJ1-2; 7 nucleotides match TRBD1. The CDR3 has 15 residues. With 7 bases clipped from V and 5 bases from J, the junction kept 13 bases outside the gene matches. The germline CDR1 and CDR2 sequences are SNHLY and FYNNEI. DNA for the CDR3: TGTGCCAGCACCAGCTCTACAGGGGCTAGATATGGCTACACCTTC. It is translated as CASTSSTGARYGYTF.

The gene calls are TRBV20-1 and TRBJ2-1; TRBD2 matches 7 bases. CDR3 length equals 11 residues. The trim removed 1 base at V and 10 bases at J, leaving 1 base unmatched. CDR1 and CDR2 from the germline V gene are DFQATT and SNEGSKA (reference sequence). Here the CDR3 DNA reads TGCAGTGCTAGAGCCGGGAGGGAGCAGTTCTTC. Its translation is CSARAGREQFF.

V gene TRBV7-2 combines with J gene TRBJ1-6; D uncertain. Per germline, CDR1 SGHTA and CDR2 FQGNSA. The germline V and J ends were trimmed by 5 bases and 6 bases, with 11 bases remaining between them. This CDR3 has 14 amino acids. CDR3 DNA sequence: TGTGCCAGCAGCGAGGCCAGGCGTAATTCACCCCTCCACTTT. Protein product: CASSEARRNSPLHF.

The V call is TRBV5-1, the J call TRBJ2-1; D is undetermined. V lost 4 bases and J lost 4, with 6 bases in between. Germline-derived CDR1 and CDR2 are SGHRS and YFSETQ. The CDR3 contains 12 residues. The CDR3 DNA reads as TGCGCCAGCAGCACCCCGTACAATGAGCAGTTCTTC. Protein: CASSTPYNEQFF.

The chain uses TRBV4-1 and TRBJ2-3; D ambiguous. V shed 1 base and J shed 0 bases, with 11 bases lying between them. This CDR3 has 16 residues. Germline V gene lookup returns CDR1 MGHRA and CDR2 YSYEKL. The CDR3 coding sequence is TGCGCCAGCAGCCAAGCGCATCGGCCTAGCACAGATACGCAGTATTTT. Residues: CASSQAHRPSTDTQYF.

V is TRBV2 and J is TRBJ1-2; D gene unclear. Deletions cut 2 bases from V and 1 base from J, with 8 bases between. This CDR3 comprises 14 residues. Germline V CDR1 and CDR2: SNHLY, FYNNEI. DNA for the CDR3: TGTGCCAGCAGTGAACCAGCTATTAACTATGGCTACACCTTC. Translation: CASSEPAINYGYTF.

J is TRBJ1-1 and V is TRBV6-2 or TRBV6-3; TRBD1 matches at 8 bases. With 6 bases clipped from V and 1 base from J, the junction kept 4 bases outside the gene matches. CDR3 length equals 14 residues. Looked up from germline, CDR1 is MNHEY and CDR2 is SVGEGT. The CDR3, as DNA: TGTGCCAGCAGCTGGACAGGGAGGAACACTGAAGCTTTCTTT. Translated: CASSWTGRNTEAFF.

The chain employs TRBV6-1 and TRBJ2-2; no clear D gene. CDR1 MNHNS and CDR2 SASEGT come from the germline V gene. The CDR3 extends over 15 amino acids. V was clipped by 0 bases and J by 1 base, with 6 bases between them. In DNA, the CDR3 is TGTGCCAGCAGTGAAGCGCGCCTGAACACCGGGGAGCTGTTTTTT. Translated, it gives CASSEARLNTGELFF.

CDR3: CASIHGQGNSPLHF. CDR3 DNA sequence: TGTGCCAGCATCCACGGACAGGGGAATTCACCCCTCCACTTT. The rearrangement links TRBV28 to TRBJ1-6, with 9 bases that match TRBD1. V was pared by 7 bases and J by 7 bases, with 5 bases of the junction left unmatched. Germline CDR1 MDHEN, CDR2 SYDVKM. The CDR3 is 14 amino acids. Based on the CDR3 plus reference TRBV28 and TRBJ1-6, the full variable domain is DVKVTQSSRYLVKRTGEKVFLECVQDMDHENMFWYRQDPGLGLRLIYFSYDVKMKEKGDIPEGYSVSREKKERFSLILESASTNQTSMYLCASIHGQGNSPLHFGNGTRLTVT.

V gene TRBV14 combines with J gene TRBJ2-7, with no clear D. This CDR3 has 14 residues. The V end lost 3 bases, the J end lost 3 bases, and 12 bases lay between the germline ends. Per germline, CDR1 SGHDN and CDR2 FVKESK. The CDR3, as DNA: TGTGCCAGCAGCCATTCCAAGACAAGCTACGAGCAGTACTTC. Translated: CASSHSKTSYEQYF.

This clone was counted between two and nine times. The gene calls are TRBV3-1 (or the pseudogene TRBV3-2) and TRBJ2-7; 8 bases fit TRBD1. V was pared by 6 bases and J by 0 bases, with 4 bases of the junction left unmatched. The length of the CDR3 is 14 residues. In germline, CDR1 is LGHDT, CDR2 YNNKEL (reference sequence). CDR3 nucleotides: TGTGCCAGCAGACCCGGGACAGGCTCCTACGAGCAGTACTTC. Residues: CASRPGTGSYEQYF.

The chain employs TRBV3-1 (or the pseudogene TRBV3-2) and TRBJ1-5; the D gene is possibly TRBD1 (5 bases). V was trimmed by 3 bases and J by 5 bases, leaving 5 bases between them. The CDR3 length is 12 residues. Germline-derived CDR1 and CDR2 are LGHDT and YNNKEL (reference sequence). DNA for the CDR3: TGTGCCAGCAGCCAGGGGGATCAGCCCCAGCATTTT. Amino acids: CASSQGDQPQHF.

The CDR3 nucleotides read TGTGCCAGTAGTATTAGGCAGTCCTCTGGAAACACCATATATTTT. It is translated as CASSIRQSSGNTIYF. The genes are TRBV19 and TRBJ1-3, with D uncertain. The CDR3 length is 15 residues. The V gene lost 3 bases and the J gene lost 0 bases, with 9 bases spanning the gap. Germline loops: CDR1 LNHDA, CDR2 SQIVND (reference sequence). Based on the CDR3 plus reference TRBV19 and TRBJ1-3, the full variable domain is DGGITQSPKYLFRKEGQNVTLSCEQNLNHDAMYWYRQDPGQGLRLIYYSQIVNDFQKGDIAEGYSVSREKKESFPLTVTSAQKNPTAFYLCASSIRQSSGNTIYFGEGSWLTVV.

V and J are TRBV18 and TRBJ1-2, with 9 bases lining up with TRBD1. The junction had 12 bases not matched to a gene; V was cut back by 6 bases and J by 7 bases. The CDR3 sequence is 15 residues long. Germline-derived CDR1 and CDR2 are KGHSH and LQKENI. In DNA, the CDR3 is TGTGCCAGCTCGCTAAACCTACAGGGACAGGGTGGCTACACCTTC. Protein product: CASSLNLQGQGGYTF.

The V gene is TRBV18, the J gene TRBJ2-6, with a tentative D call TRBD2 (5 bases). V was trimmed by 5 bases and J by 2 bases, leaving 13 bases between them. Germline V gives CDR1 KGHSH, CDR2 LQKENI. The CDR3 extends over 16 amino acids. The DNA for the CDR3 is TGTGCCAGCTCAACCCCCGGGGAGACTGGGGCCAACGTCCTGACTTTC. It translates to CASSTPGETGANVLTF.

CDR3 in amino acids: CASSKLRDRIAKNIQYF. CDR3 nucleotides: TGTGCCAGCAGCAAACTCCGGGACAGGATAGCCAAAAACATTCAGTACTTC. V is TRBV21-1 and J is TRBJ2-4; the listed D gene, TRBD1, was not tested against the DNA. TRBV21-1 is given as a pseudogene. The CDR3 extends over 17 amino acids.